This is a list of T cell receptor beta chains from one sample in a study of shared clonotypes between healthy human individuals. Assay used: immunoSEQ multiplex PCR; TCRdb lists only in-frame clones, some missing. Here the sample spans about 1,800,000 clones, over 85% being singletons. Sequencing used naive CD8+ T cells sorted from blood. These receptors were taken from a man in his late teens or twenties in good health. Both conserved end residues are part of each CDR3.

TRBV4-3,CASSQDLAGGYEQYF
TRBV6-4,CASRQGSEQFF
TRBV5-1,CASSLDLGQGFYEQYF
TRBV6-6,CASSAAEAAPYEQYF
TRBV9,CASSVEAGRNEQFF
TRBV6-1,CASSENPIFRTNEKLFF
TRBV19,CASSIGGIMNTEAFF
TRBV30,CAWSRGEGEETQYF
TRBV6-1,CASSELFRVNEQYF
TRBV6-5,CASSSDEGETQYF
TRBV7-9,CASRYKEGVTDTQYF
TRBV9,CASSVNEARYDEQYF
TRBV5-1,CASSQRGGLIANEQFF
TRBV5-6,CASSRGDTGELFF
TRBV19,CASSMGYTEAFF
TRBV4-3,CASSQYRYSYEQYF
TRBV6-5,CASRQDSNQPQHF
TRBV5-4,CASSLTGGADTGELFF
TRBV4-3,CASSQEMRQGPNSPLHF
TRBV20-1,CSAGGSETQYF
TRBV13,CASSEADSQETQYF
TRBV5-1,CASNSGSAGTDTQYF
TRBV4-1,CASSPVEARGNQPQHF
TRBV2,CASSGQGNYEQYF
TRBV27,CASSLDRDNQPQHF
TRBV10-3,CAISEEGAETQYF
TRBV4-1,CASSQEWTAGNYGYTF
TRBV5-5,CASSLGGRGNQPQHF
TRBV7-9,CASRTGFWNTEAFF
TRBV5-8,CASSLGQGRETQYF
TRBV10-3,CAISETSGARYTQYF
TRBV5-1,CASSLVSGTEDEQFF
TRBV10-2,CTSSLAGAGLYEQYF
TRBV9,CASSPWGSTDTQYF
TRBV6-1,CVTYPQGTGYGYTF
TRBV6-5,CASSYSSGRDEQFF
TRBV27,CASSFFGGNLETQYF
TRBV9,CASSVGSSYNSPLHF
TRBV6-5,CASRPGTGLHEQYF
TRBV11-2,CASNRGLADEQFF
TRBV7-9,CASSPRLALYNEQFF
TRBV4-1,CASSHTHRNTEAFF
TRBV6-1,CASSLREGQMYEQYF
TRBV11-2,CASSARGQGNQETQYF
TRBV7-8,CASSFGDSAYGYTF